The 15 T cell receptor beta chains listed next were all sequenced from one sample in a study of radiation and T cells in renal cell carcinoma. Time point: blood 4 weeks post-SBRT, at nephrectomy. The treatment: 15 Gy SBRT to primary tumor, nephrectomy 4 weeks later. Sequenced by immunoSEQ multiplex PCR; TCRdb stores in-frame clones only, minus some. The sample holds roughly 100,000 clones, 70% to 85% seen once. The sample was blood, taken from a patient whose treatment included radiotherapy and nephrectomy. Receptors originate from a man between 60 and 75 years old with renal cell carcinoma.

This chain uses TRBV9 with TRBJ2-5; possibly TRBD1 for D (6 bases). The CDR3 extends over 14 amino acids. Germline CDR1 is SGDLS and CDR2 is YYNGEE. Trimming left V 2 bases short and J 0 bases short, with 8 bases between. CDR3 sequence reads: CASSVRQDQETQYF. The CDR3 DNA is TGTGCCAGCAGCGTTCGACAGGACCAAGAGACCCAGTACTTC.

The chain employs TRBV29-1 and TRBJ2-5, with 7 bases matching TRBD1. The CDR3 contains 13 residues. Per the germline V gene, CDR1 is SQVTM and CDR2 is ANQGSEA. V shed 5 bases, J shed 4 bases, and the junction held 7 bases outside the gene matches. CDR3 coding DNA: TGCAGCGTTCGAGACAGGGTAACAGAGACCCAGTACTTC. Translated, it gives CSVRDRVTETQYF. The entire variable domain, with the rest obtained from reference TRBV29-1 and TRBJ2-5, is as follows: SAVISQKPSRDICQRGTSLTIQCQVDSQVTMMFWYRQQPGQSLTLIATANQGSEATYESGFVIDKFPISRPNLTFSTLTVSNMSPEDSSIYLCSVRDRVTETQYFGPGTRLLVL.

This chain uses TRBV5-1 with TRBJ1-6, with 10 positions matching TRBD1. CDR3 length: 14 amino acids. CDR1 is SGHRS and CDR2 is YFSETQ in the germline V gene. The J segment lost 9 bases and the V segment lost 0 bases, leaving 0 bases of the junction unmatched. The CDR3 coding sequence is TGCGCCAGCAGCTTGGGGACAGGGGGTTCACCCCTCCACTTT. This translates into CASSLGTGGSPLHF.

This chain links TRBV19 with TRBJ1-1; D remains ambiguous. Trimming cost V 3 bases and J 0 bases, with 8 bases left between them. CDR3 length: 14 amino acids. The germline CDR1 and CDR2 sequences are LNHDA and SQIVND (reference sequence). CDR3 sequence (DNA): TGTGCCAGTAGTATCTTGGCTTTGAACACTGAAGCTTTCTTT. Translation gives CASSILALNTEAFF.

V gene TRBV19 combines with J gene TRBJ2-1, with TRBD2 matching 13 bases. CDR3 size: 16 residues. Germline V gene lookup returns CDR1 LNHDA and CDR2 SQIVND (reference sequence). The ends lost 1 base at V and 7 bases at J; junction bases unmatched: 4. The CDR3 DNA follows: TGTGCCAGTAGTATAGGGGGGACTAGCGGGACAAATGAGCAGTTCTTC. It is translated as CASSIGGTSGTNEQFF.

The genes are TRBV18 and TRBJ1-1; D is possibly TRBD1 (5 bases). Germline V gene data show CDR1 as KGHSH and CDR2 as LQKENI. V lost 2 bases, J lost 0 bases, and 10 bases lay in between. The CDR3 loop spans 15 amino acids. The chain's CDR3 is CASSPSRGMNTEAFF. The CDR3 DNA reads as TGTGCCAGCTCACCATCAAGGGGCATGAACACTGAAGCTTTCTTT.

The chain employs TRBV7-2 and TRBJ2-7; D gene ambiguous. The CDR3 is 14 residues long. The V gene's germline CDR1 is SGHTA and CDR2 FQGNSA. V lost 3 bases and J 0 bases, leaving 9 bases between the germline ends. The CDR3 region has the DNA TGTGCCAGCAGCTTCACAAGGAGCTCCTACGAGCAGTACTTC. It codes for CASSFTRSSYEQYF. Full variable domain (outside the CDR3, taken from reference TRBV7-2 and TRBJ2-7): GAGVSQSPSNKVTEKGKDVELRCDPISGHTALYWYRQSLGQGLEFLIYFQGNSAPDKSGLPSDRFSAERTGGSVSTLTIQRTQQEDSAVYLCASSFTRSSYEQYFGPGTRLTVT.

The V call is TRBV15, the J call TRBJ2-7, with 11 bases aligning to TRBD2. The length of the CDR3 is 15 residues. After removal of 8 bases from V and 2 bases from J, the junction contained 8 bases not matched to a gene. CDR1 and CDR2 from the germline V gene are LNHNV and YYDKDF (reference sequence). CDR3 protein: CATEDGTSGPYEQYF. CDR3 coding DNA: TGTGCCACCGAGGACGGGACTAGCGGCCCCTACGAGCAGTACTTC.

This clone was observed a single time. This chain uses TRBV9 with TRBJ2-2; either TRBD1 or TRBD2 may supply D (5 bases each). Trimming removed 0 bases from V and 1 base from J, with 10 bases in between. The length of the CDR3 is 16 residues. Germline V gene sequence: CDR1 SGDLS, CDR2 YYNGEE. DNA for the CDR3: TGTGCCAGCAGCGTAGGGGTGGGACGGAACACCGGGGAGCTGTTTTTT. This translates into CASSVGVGRNTGELFF.

This clone was observed many times. V and J are TRBV13 and TRBJ2-3; the match to TRBD1 covers 7 bases. This CDR3 has 16 amino acids. Germline V gene sequence: CDR1 PRHDT, CDR2 FYEKMQ (reference sequence). The V and J ends lost 3 bases and 2 bases, in that order; junction bases with no gene match: 8. CDR3: CASSFGRDSHTDTQYF. In DNA form, the CDR3 reads TGTGCCAGCAGCTTCGGCCGGGACAGTCACACAGATACGCAGTATTTT.

CDR3 in DNA: TGTGCCTGGAGTGCTCGGTTTGCGGGAGGCAAGCCCTACGAGCAGTACTTC. This encodes CAWSARFAGGKPYEQYF. V is TRBV30 and J is TRBJ2-7, with 8 bases identical to TRBD2. Germline V gives CDR1 GTSNPN, CDR2 SVGIG (reference sequence). The CDR3 has 17 amino acids. V lost 1 base to trimming and J lost 2 bases; unmatched junction nucleotides: 13.

This CDR3 reads CASSIQGANEQFF. The CDR3 DNA reads TGTGCCAGTAGTATCCAGGGAGCCAATGAGCAGTTCTTC. The J gene is TRBJ2-1, the V gene TRBV19, with D perhaps being TRBD1 or TRBD2 (5 bases each). In germline, CDR1 is LNHDA, CDR2 SQIVND (reference sequence). This CDR3 spans 13 amino acids. Trimming cost V 3 bases and J 6 bases, with 9 bases left between them.

This clone was observed once. J is TRBJ1-2 and V is TRBV28; 7 bases fit TRBD1. The CDR3 is made up of 14 amino acids. V dropped 11 bases and J dropped 8; count of bases not matched to a gene: 17. Germline V gene sequence: CDR1 MDHEN, CDR2 SYDVKM. The CDR3 loop reads CACSRNTGDGGYTF. The CDR3 region has the DNA TGTGCCTGCTCTAGGAATACAGGGGACGGCGGCTACACCTTC.

The chain has TRBV7-2 and TRBJ2-5; 9 nucleotides align to TRBD1. The length of the CDR3 is 16 residues. Germline CDR1 is SGHTA and CDR2 is FQGNSA. V dropped 5 bases and J dropped 1; count of bases not matched to a gene: 8. As DNA, the CDR3 is TGTGCCAGCAGCAGCCCCTCGACAGGGGGCCAAGAGACCCAGTACTTC. Residues: CASSSPSTGGQETQYF.

The chain recombines TRBV25-1 with TRBJ2-7; D not resolved. The CDR3 sequence is 11 residues long. The germline V gene has CDR1 MGHDK and CDR2 SYGVNS. The V and J ends lost 1 base and 3 bases respectively, with 1 base between them. CDR3 in amino acids: CASSEFYEQYF. CDR3 DNA: TGTGCCAGCAGTGAATTCTACGAGCAGTACTTC.